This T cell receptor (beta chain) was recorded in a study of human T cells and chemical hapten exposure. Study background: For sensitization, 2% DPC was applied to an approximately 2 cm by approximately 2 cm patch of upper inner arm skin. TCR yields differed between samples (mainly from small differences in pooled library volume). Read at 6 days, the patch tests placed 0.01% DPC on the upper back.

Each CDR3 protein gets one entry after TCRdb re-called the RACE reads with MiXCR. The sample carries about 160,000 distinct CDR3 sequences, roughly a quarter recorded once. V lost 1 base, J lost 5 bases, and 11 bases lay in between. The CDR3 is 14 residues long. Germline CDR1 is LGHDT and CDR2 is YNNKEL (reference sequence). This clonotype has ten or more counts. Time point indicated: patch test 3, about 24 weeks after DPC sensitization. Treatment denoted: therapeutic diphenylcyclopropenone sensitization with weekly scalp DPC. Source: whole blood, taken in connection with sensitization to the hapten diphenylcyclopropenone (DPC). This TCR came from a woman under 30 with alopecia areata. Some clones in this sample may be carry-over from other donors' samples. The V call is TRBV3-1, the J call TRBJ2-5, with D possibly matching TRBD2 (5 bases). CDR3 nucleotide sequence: TGTGCCAGCAGCCAAGTTACTAGTCTCGAGACCCAGTACTTC. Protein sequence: CASSQVTSLETQYF.